The 10 T cell receptor beta chains reported below all come from one sample, sequenced in a study of T cell responses to AZD1222 COVID-19 vaccine. Libraries were prepared by immunoSEQ multiplex PCR; TCRdb keeps only in-frame clonotypes and omits some of them. This table holds around 130,000 clones, around 94% found once. This material consisted of peripheral blood, taken on day 0 of AZD1222 vaccination. These receptor sequences come from an adult in good health.

This chain links TRBV12-3 or TRBV12-4 with TRBJ2-4, with D unclear. Between the trimmed V and J ends, which lost 3 bases and 7 bases, there was a span of 10 bases. The CDR3 totals 13 residues. CDR3 sequence: CASSFGLGNIQYF. The CDR3 DNA reads TGTGCCAGCAGTTTTGGGCTGGGGAACATTCAGTACTTC.

The DNA of the CDR3 is TGTGCCAGCAGTTACGGAGGTAGGGGACAGGGGGCGAATCAGCCCCAGCATTTT. It is translated as CASSYGGRGQGANQPQHF. V and J are TRBV6-2 or TRBV6-3 and TRBJ1-5, with 12 bases identical to TRBD1. The V and J ends lost 2 bases and 4 bases, in that order; junction bases with no gene match: 9. CDR1 is MNHEY and CDR2 is SVGEGT in the germline V gene. There are 18 residues in the CDR3.

The chain joins TRBV3-1 (or the pseudogene TRBV3-2) to TRBJ2-7, with D perhaps TRBD1 or TRBD2 (7 bases each). CDR3 length: 14 amino acids. CDR1 and CDR2 from the germline V gene are LGHDT and YNNKEL (reference sequence). V was shortened by 2 bases and J by 6 bases, with 14 bases between the two germline ends. The CDR3 sequence: CASSQLRGEGEQYF. CDR3 bases: TGTGCCAGCAGCCAACTCAGGGGGGAGGGCGAGCAGTACTTC.

The CDR3 is CAWSILTGSEAFF. The DNA for the CDR3 is TGTGCCTGGAGCATTCTTACAGGGAGTGAAGCTTTCTTT. The rearrangement joins TRBV30 to TRBJ1-1, with TRBD1 as a possible D gene (6 bases). Per the germline V gene, CDR1 is GTSNPN and CDR2 is SVGIG (reference sequence). The CDR3 contains 13 residues. The V gene lost 3 bases and the J gene lost 7 bases, with 15 bases spanning the gap. Full variable domain (rest looked up from reference TRBV30 and TRBJ1-1): SQTIHQWPATLVQPVGSPLSLECTVEGTSNPNLYWYRQAAGRGLQLLFYSVGIGQISSEVPQNLSASRPQDRQFILSSKKLLLSDSGFYLCAWSILTGSEAFFGQGTRLTVV.

This chain uses TRBV11-2 with TRBJ2-3; D not resolved. CDR3 length equals 12 residues. Germline V CDR1 and CDR2: SGHAT, FQNNGV. V was cut by 1 base and J by 10 bases, with 9 bases left in between. The CDR3 coding sequence is TGTGCCAGCAGCTTAGTCCGGTCTGCGCAGTATTTT. It codes for CASSLVRSAQYF.

This CDR3 reads CAWSRTESQPQHF. DNA for the CDR3: TGTGCCTGGAGTAGGACCGAGAGTCAGCCCCAGCATTTT. The chain has TRBV30 and TRBJ1-5, with D unresolved. The germline V gene has CDR1 GTSNPN and CDR2 SVGIG (reference sequence). V was trimmed by 2 bases and J by 6 bases, leaving 11 bases between them. This CDR3 is 13 amino acids long.

The chain's CDR3 is CASSASRGNNEQFF. The CDR3 DNA follows: TGTGCCAGCAGTGCCAGTCGGGGGAACAATGAGCAGTTCTTC. The rearrangement links TRBV2 to TRBJ2-1, with D possibly TRBD2 on 6 matching bases. The length of the CDR3 is 14 residues. Germline V gene lookup returns CDR1 SNHLY and CDR2 FYNNEI. V was pared by 4 bases and J by 5 bases, with 12 bases between. Combining the CDR3 with reference TRBV2 and TRBJ2-1 gives the whole variable domain EPEVTQTPSHQVTQMGQEVILRCVPISNHLYFYWYRQILGQKVEFLVSFYNNEISEKSEIFDDQFSVERPDGSNFTLKIRSTKLEDSAMYFCASSASRGNNEQFFGPGTRLTVL.

The chain recombines TRBV7-9 with TRBJ1-1, with D maybe TRBD1 (5 bases). The CDR3 covers 14 residues. Deletions cut 1 base from V and 3 bases from J, with 9 bases between. Germline loops: CDR1 SEHNR, CDR2 FQNEAQ (reference sequence). CDR3 residues: CASSLGQSHTEAFF. The CDR3 bases are TGTGCCAGCAGCTTAGGACAGTCCCACACTGAAGCTTTCTTT.

The gene calls are TRBV7-2 and TRBJ1-2; 8 bases are shared with TRBD1. This CDR3 region has 15 residues. The germline V gene encodes CDR1 SGHTA and CDR2 FQGNSA. Trimming took 5 bases from V and 5 from J; bases not matched to a gene: 10. The CDR3 sequence is CASSTAPGQAYGYTF. CDR3 nucleotides: TGTGCCAGCAGCACTGCCCCGGGACAGGCGTATGGCTACACCTTC.

V usage is TRBV5-4 and J usage is TRBJ2-1; unclear D gene. This CDR3 spans 12 amino acids. The germline gives CDR1 SGHNT, CDR2 YYREEE (reference sequence). V was cut by 5 bases and J by 8 bases, with 11 bases left in between. The CDR3, as DNA: TGTGCCAGCAGGAGGAGTAACCATGAGCAGTTCTTC. This encodes CASRRSNHEQFF.